The source of this T cell receptor (beta chain) is a study of blood T cell repertoires in COVID-19. The V gene lost 3 bases and the J gene lost 8 bases, with 13 bases spanning the gap. CDR3 length: 13 residues. CDR1 and CDR2 (germline): DFQATT, SNEGSKA (reference sequence). Profiling relied on immunoSEQ multiplex PCR, and the TCRdb table lists in-frame clones only, not all of them. The sample records 350,000 to 550,000 clones, roughly 90% being singletons. The sequenced sample consisted of peripheral blood. The clonotype comes from a woman under 40 with acute or convalescent COVID-19. The J gene is TRBJ1-4, the V gene TRBV20-1; a weak D match, TRBD1 (6 bases). The CDR3 sequence: CSASKGGEEKLFF. CDR3 nucleotides: TGCAGTGCTAGTAAAGGGGGAGAAGAAAAACTGTTTTTT.